This record covers a single T cell receptor (beta chain). Its specificity is not known. The sample originates from a study of T cell responses to AZD1222 COVID-19 vaccine. The CDR3 is made up of 13 amino acids. Germline lookup yields CDR1 MRHNA and CDR2 SNTAGT. Trimming shortened V by 2 bases and J by 7 bases, and 8 bases separated the two germline ends. Method: immunoSEQ multiplex PCR; TCRdb's copy keeps in-frame clones and lacks some. The sample lists some 180,000 clones; around 93% were seen once. Whole-study findings and limits: Targets within unmutated variant regions were reportedly found for nearly half of spike-specific TCRs. The study sampled repertoires only after the peak T cell response.

The sample was peripheral blood, taken 28 days after the second dose of the MenACWY control vaccine. The source is an adult who received the MenACWY meningococcal vaccine as a control. The chain recombines TRBV6-4 with TRBJ2-2; possible D gene TRBD2, 6 bases. CDR3: CASSDRGGGELFF. The CDR3 DNA reads as TGTGCCAGCAGTGACAGGGGAGGCGGGGAGCTGTTTTTT.